What follows is one TCR beta chain and its context. Its antigen remains unidentified. TCRdb keeps only in-frame clones here, not all; method: immunoSEQ multiplex PCR. The sample contains roughly 2.1 million clones, 93% of which appear only once. The CDR3 has 14 residues. Germline CDR1 is MDHEN and CDR2 is SYDVKM. V was pared by 7 bases and J by 3 bases, with 12 bases between. Naive CD8 cells were CD45RO-negative, positively selected for CCR7, excluding terminally differentiated effector memory CD45RA+ cells. These data are taken from a study of shared clonotypes between healthy human individuals. The study's findings and limits: Against clonotypes common to all four donors, non-shared ones had lower generation probabilities.

The TCR comes from a man younger than 35 in good health. Some clones in this sample may be carry-over from other donors' samples. The sequenced sample was naive CD8+ T cells from PBMCs. J is TRBJ1-4 and V is TRBV28; D is ambiguous. CDR3 nucleotide sequence: TGTGCCAGCACTTTGGGCGGGCCTAATGAAAAACTGTTTTTT. Amino acids: CASTLGGPNEKLFF.